Following are 3 T cell receptor beta chains from one sample sequenced in a study of blood T cells in healthy people across ages. Next came a second PCR, run for 7 to 11 cycles, which used a sample-barcoded 5' primer along with a J-beta primer mix. TCRdb itself ran the 5' RACE reads through MiXCR, one entry per CDR3 protein. The sample includes fewer than 1,200,000 distinct CDR3 sequences, 25% of them seen just once. These data also featured in a second study, about T cells of mothers and their children.

Source material: blood. These receptor sequences come from a girl aged 2-10 years in good health.

The V and J genes are TRBV20-1 and TRBJ2-3; TRBD2 matches 15 bases. Unmatched junction bases numbered 14, after V lost 6 bases and J lost 7 bases. CDR1 and CDR2 from the germline V gene are DFQATT and SNEGSKA (reference sequence). The CDR3 has 17 amino acids. CDR3 in amino acids: CSAIPGLAGGGWNTQYF. The CDR3 DNA is TGCAGTGCCATACCGGGACTAGCGGGAGGTGGTTGGAATACGCAGTATTTT.

V and J are TRBV9 and TRBJ1-2; D is possibly TRBD1 (5 bases). This CDR3 comprises 16 residues. V gave up 6 bases and J gave up 5 bases, with 23 bases separating them. Germline V gene data show CDR1 as SGDLS and CDR2 as YYNGEE. In DNA form, the CDR3 reads TGTGCCAGCAAGGGACCCATCGACAGAGGACTATATGGCTACACCTTC. Amino acid sequence: CASKGPIDRGLYGYTF. Complete variable domain (other parts from reference TRBV9 and TRBJ1-2): DSGVTQTPKHLITATGQRVTLRCSPRSGDLSVYWYQQSLDQGLQFLIQYYNGEERAKGNILERFSAQQFPDLHSELNLSSLELGDSALYFCASKGPIDRGLYGYTFGSGTRLTVV.

A few counts support this clonotype. The rearrangement uses TRBV2 and TRBJ2-2; 10 nucleotides match TRBD2. Germline CDR1 and CDR2: SNHLY and FYNNEI. This CDR3 comprises 16 residues. The ends lost 4 bases at V and 4 bases at J; junction bases unmatched: 6. CDR3: CASSATTSGATGELFF. The CDR3 nucleotides read TGTGCCAGCAGTGCCACTACTAGCGGGGCCACCGGGGAGCTGTTTTTT.